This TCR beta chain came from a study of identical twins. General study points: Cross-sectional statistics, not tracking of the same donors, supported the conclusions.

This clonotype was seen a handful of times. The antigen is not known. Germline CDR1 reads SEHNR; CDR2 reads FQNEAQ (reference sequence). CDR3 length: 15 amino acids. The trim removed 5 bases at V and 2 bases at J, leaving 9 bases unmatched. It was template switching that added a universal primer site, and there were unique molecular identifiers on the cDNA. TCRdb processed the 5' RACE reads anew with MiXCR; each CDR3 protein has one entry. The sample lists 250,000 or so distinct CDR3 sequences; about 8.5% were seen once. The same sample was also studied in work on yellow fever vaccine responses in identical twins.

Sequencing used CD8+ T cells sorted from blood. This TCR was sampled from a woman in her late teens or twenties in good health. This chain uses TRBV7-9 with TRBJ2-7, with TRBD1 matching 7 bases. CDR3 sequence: CASSTRDSLTYEQYF. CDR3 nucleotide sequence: TGTGCCAGCAGCACCCGGGACAGTCTAACCTACGAGCAGTACTTC.